This T cell receptor (beta chain) is drawn from a study of shared clonotypes between healthy human individuals. The protocol was immunoSEQ multiplex PCR, while the TCRdb copy is restricted to in-frame clones and leaves out a portion. The profile shows 1.5 million to 2.5 million clones, just under 95% of them singletons. Trimming removed 4 bases from V and 0 bases from J, with 15 bases in between. The germline V gene has CDR1 MNHEY and CDR2 SVGAGI. This CDR3 is 16 amino acids long. Naive CD8 populations comprised CD45RO-negative cells positively selected for CCR7, excluding terminally differentiated effector memory CD45RA+ cells.

The chain combines TRBV6-5 with TRBJ1-1; D uncertain. The TCR sequence derives from a man aged 18-30 years in good health. Sequencing used naive CD8+ T cells sorted from blood. Here the CDR3 DNA reads TGTGCCAGCAGTTCAGGATCCGGGTACATGAACACTGAAGCTTTCTTT. It is translated as CASSSGSGYMNTEAFF.